The following is a TCR beta chain sequence with its context. This receptor's antigen is unknown. No base qualities exist here, and no much larger clone lies one base off it. Per the publication, the treatment or condition label means: live attenuated yellow fever vaccine strain. At every blood-draw timepoint, two biological replicates of bulk PBMCs were collected. A standard Ficoll-Paque protocol was used to isolate PBMCs from peripheral blood. TriZol was used to extract RNA from bulk PBMCs, from CD4 and CD8 fractions, and from dextramer-positive and dextramer-negative fractions. This sample is part of a study of T cells after yellow fever vaccination (dated by TCRdb to the late 2010s). General notes on the study: The SMART-Seq v4 Ultra Low Input RNA kit was used to prepare libraries from fractions with low cell numbers. Two healthy male donors made up the cohort, one aged 18 to 29 years and the other aged 30 to 40 years. To follow T-cell clones before and after primary and booster YFV17D yellow fever vaccination, bulk TCR alpha and beta repertoires were sequenced over time. Blood was drawn at multiple timepoints before and after primary and secondary immunization, with bulk PBMC replicates and cell subsets isolated.

The paper's findings and limits, for the study overall: The study included only a couple of donors, which limits how far the findings can be generalized. Because abundant contaminating clonotypes from the bulk population could be contained in FACS-sorted repertoires, computational filtering was required. Most clones expanded after primary vaccination (approximately 97% of CD4 and roughly 90% of CD8) were re-detected after the booster, suggesting that broad memory maintenance occurred. A small fraction of clonotypes appeared in both the CD4 and CD8 compartments, likely as a result of convergent recombination. Compared with the primary T-cell response, the secondary T-cell response was faster but weaker, reaching its peak on day 5 rather than on day 15.

The reads were generated on an Illumina NovaSeq 6000. Synthesis of TCR cDNA relied on 5'RACE template switching, a step that introduced a universal primer site along with unique molecular identifiers. Priming for cDNA synthesis came from both the TCR alpha and TCR beta constant segments. Two PCR steps were used to amplify libraries, with sample barcodes and sequencing adapters being added in the second step. Libraries were sequenced on Illumina HiSeq 2500 (2x100 bp) or NovaSeq (2x150 bp). The original pipeline was this. MIGEC handled demultiplexing of reads and collapsing into UMI consensus sequences, while MiXCR performed V(D)J alignment. Using edgeR on replicate PBMC samples, clonotypes were called vaccine-responding if FDR was below 0.01 and the log2 fold change was above 5 up to day 15. Bulk clonotypes were assigned CD4 or CD8 identity according to which sequenced CD4 or CD8 repertoire held them at higher abundance. TCRdb reprocessed the public reads (quality trimming at Q25 with fastp, clone calling with MiXCR) and kept in-frame beta chains. A single entry per CDR3 protein holds the most common genes and DNA from its merged rows. The V and J calls and clone size come from TCRdb's table, not from the authors' own analysis. The sample table lists hundreds of thousands of distinct CDR3 sequences, approximately 3.9% of them with a count of one. The ten largest account for around a quarter of the sample.

This TCR was sampled from a man aged 18 to 30 who received the YFV17D yellow fever vaccine. Material: PBMCs, obtained on the day of the yellow fever booster vaccination.

The nucleotide sequence reads as follows: TGTGCCAGCAGCGCAGACAGGGGGCGACCCTACGAGCAGTACTTC. It codes for CASSADRGRPYEQYF. The chain is assembled from TRBV7-9 and TRBJ2-7; TRBD1 lines up with 10 middle nucleotides. Relative to germline, V is missing 5 bases and J is missing 2 bases, with 6 bases of the junction outside any gene match. CDR1 and CDR2 are read off the germline V gene (reference sequence) as SEHNR and FQNEAQ. The CDR3 has 15 amino acids, counting the end cysteine and phenylalanine. Only the CDR3 region is kept as DNA, spanning 45 bases read in frame from base 1.